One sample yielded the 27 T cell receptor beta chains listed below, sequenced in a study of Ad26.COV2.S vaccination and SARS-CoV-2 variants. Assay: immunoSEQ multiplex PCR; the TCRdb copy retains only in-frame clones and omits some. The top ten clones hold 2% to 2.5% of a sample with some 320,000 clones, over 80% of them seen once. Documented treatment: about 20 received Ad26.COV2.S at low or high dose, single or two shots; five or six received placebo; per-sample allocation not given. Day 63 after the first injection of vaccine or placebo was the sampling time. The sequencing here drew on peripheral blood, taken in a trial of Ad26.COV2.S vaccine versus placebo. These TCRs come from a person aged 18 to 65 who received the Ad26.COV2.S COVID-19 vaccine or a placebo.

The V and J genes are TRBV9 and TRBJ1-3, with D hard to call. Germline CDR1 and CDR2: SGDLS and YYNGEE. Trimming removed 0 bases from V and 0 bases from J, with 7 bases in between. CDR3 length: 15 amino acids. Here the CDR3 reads CASSVAGLSGNTIYF. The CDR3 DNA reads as TGTGCCAGCAGCGTAGCAGGACTCTCTGGAAACACCATATATTTT.

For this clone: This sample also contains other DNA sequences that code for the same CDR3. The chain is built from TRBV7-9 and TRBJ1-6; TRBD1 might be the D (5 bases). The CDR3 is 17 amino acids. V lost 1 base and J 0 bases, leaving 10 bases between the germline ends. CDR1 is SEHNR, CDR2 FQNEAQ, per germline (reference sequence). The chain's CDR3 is CASSLDRPSSYNSPLHF. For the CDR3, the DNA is TGTGCCAGCAGCTTAGACAGGCCGAGCTCCTATAATTCACCCCTCCACTTT.

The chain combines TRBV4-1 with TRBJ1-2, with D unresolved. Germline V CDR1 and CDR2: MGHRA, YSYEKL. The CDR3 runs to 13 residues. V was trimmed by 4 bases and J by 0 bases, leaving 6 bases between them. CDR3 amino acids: CASSLPANYGYTF. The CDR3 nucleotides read TGCGCCAGCAGCCTTCCCGCTAACTATGGCTACACCTTC.

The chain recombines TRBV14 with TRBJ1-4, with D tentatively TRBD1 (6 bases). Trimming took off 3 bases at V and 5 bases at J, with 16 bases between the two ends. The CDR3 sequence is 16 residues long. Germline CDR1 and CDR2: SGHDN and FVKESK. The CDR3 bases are TGTGCCAGCAGCCATGCCACAGGGTCCCTAAATGAAAAACTGTTTTTT. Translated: CASSHATGSLNEKLFF. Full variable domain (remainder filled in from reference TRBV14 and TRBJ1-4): EAGVTQFPSHSVIEKGQTVTLRCDPISGHDNLYWYRRVMGKEIKFLLHFVKESKQDESGMPNNRFLAERTGGTYSTLKVQPAELEDSGVYFCASSHATGSLNEKLFFGSGTQLSVL.

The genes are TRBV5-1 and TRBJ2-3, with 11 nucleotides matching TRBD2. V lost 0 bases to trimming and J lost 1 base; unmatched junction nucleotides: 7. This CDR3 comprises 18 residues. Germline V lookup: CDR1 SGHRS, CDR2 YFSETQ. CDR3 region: CASSLELAGGRGTDTQYF. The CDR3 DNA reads TGCGCCAGCAGCTTGGAGCTAGCGGGGGGCCGGGGCACAGATACGCAGTATTTT.

The CDR3 is CASSTGQWETQYF. As DNA, the CDR3 is TGTGCCAGTAGTACGGGACAATGGGAGACCCAGTACTTC. V is TRBV19 and J is TRBJ2-5, with a tentative D call TRBD1 (6 bases). Germline CDR1 reads LNHDA; CDR2 reads SQIVND (reference sequence). V lost 4 bases and J lost 5, with 11 bases in between. This CDR3 contains 13 residues.

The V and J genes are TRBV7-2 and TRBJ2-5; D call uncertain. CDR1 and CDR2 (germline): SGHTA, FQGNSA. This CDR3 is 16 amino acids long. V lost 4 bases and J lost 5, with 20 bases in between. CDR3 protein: CASSSTAMLKKETQYF. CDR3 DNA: TGTGCCAGCAGCTCCACCGCGATGCTAAAAAAGGAGACCCAGTACTTC.

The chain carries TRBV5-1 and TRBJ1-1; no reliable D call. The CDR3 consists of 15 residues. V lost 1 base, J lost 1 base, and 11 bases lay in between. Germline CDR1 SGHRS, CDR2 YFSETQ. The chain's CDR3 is CASSLNLLRNTEAFF. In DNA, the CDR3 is TGCGCCAGCAGCTTGAACCTGCTGAGGAACACTGAAGCTTTCTTT.

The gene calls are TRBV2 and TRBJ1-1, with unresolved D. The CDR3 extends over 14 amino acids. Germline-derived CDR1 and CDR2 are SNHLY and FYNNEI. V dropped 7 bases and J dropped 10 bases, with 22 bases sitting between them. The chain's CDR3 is CASTPWEGPARAFF. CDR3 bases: TGTGCCAGCACCCCCTGGGAGGGCCCGGCCAGAGCTTTCTTT.

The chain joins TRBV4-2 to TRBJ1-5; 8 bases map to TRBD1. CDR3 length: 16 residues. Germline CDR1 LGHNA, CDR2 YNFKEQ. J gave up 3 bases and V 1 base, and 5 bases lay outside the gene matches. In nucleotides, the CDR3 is TGTGCCAGCAGCCAAGCTGACAGGGGTACCAATCAGCCCCAGCATTTT. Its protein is CASSQADRGTNQPQHF.

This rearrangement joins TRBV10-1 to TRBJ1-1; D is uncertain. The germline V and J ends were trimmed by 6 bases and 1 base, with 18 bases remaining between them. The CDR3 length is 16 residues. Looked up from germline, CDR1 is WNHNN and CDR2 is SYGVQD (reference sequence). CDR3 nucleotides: TGCGCCAGCAGCCCATTGTCGGGGATTTGGAACACTGAAGCTTTCTTT. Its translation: CASSPLSGIWNTEAFF.

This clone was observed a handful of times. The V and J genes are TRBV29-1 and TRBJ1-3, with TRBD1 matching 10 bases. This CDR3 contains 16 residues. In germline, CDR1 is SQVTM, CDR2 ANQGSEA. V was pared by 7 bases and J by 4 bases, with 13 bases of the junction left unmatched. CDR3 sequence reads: CSAQRDRGTVGNTIYF. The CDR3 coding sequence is TGCAGCGCCCAACGGGACAGGGGTACTGTCGGAAACACCATATATTTT. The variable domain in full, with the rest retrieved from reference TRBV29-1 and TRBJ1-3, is SAVISQKPSRDICQRGTSLTIQCQVDSQVTMMFWYRQQPGQSLTLIATANQGSEATYESGFVIDKFPISRPNLTFSTLTVSNMSPEDSSIYLCSAQRDRGTVGNTIYFGEGSWLTVV.

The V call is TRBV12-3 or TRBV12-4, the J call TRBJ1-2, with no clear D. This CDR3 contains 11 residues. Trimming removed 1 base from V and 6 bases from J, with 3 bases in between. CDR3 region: CASSLGHGYTF. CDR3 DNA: TGTGCCAGCAGTTTAGGACATGGCTACACCTTC.

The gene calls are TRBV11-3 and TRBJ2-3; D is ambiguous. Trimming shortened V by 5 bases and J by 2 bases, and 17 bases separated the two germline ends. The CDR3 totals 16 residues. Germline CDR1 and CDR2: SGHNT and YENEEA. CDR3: CASSPPAARTTDTQYF. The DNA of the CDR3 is TGTGCCAGCAGCCCACCGGCTGCCAGGACCACAGATACGCAGTATTTT.

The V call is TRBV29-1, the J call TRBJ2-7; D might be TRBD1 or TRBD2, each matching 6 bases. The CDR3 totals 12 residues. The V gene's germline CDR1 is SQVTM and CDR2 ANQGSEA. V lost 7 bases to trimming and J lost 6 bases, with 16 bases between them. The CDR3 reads CSAGGHSSEQYF. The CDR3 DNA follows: TGCAGCGCCGGGGGCCACTCGTCCGAGCAGTACTTC.

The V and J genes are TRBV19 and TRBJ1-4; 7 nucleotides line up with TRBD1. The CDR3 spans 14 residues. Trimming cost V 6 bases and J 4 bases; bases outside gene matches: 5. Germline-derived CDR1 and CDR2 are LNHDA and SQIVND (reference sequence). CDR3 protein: CASSVWDSNEKLFF. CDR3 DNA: TGTGCCAGTAGCGTATGGGACAGTAATGAAAAACTGTTTTTT.

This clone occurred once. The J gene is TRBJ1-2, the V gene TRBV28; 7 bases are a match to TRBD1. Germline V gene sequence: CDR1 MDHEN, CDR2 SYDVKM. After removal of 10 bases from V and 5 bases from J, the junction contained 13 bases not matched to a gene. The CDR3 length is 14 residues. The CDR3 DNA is TGTGCCACCTATCGACAGGGTAGACTTTATGGCTACACCTTC. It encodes CATYRQGRLYGYTF.

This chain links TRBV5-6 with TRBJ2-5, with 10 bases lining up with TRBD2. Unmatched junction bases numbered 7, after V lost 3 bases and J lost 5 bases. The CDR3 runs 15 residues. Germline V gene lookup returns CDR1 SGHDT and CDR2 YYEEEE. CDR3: CASSWERGGAETQYF. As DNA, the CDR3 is TGTGCCAGCAGCTGGGAGCGGGGGGGCGCGGAGACCCAGTACTTC. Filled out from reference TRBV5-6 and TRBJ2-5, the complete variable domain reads DAGVTQSPTHLIKTRGQQVTLRCSPKSGHDTVSWYQQALGQGPQFIFQYYEEEERQRGNFPDRFSGHQFPNYSSELNVNALLLGDSALYLCASSWERGGAETQYFGPGTRLLVL.

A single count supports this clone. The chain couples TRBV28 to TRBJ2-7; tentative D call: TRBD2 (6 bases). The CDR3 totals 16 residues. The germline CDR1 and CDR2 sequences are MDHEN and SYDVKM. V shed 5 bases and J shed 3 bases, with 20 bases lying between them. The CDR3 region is CASSRPAGRGLYEQYF. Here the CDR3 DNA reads TGTGCCAGCAGTAGACCCGCGGGACGGGGACTCTACGAGCAGTACTTC.

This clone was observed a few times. The chain's CDR3 is CASSSRDSLTGGNTIYF. The CDR3 coding sequence is TGTGCCAGCTCGTCAAGGGACAGCCTAACGGGAGGAAACACCATATATTTT. This chain connects TRBV18 to TRBJ1-3, with 7 nucleotides matching TRBD1. The V and J ends lost 6 bases and 4 bases, in that order; junction bases with no gene match: 15. The CDR3 totals 17 residues. CDR1 is KGHSH and CDR2 is LQKENI in the germline V gene.

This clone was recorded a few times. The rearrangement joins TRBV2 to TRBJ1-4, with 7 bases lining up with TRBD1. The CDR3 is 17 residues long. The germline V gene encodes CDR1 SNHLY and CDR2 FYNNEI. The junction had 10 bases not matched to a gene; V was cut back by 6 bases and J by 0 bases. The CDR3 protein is CASRTGDFLTTNEKLFF. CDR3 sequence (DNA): TGTGCCAGCAGAACAGGGGACTTCCTTACAACTAATGAAAAACTGTTTTTT.

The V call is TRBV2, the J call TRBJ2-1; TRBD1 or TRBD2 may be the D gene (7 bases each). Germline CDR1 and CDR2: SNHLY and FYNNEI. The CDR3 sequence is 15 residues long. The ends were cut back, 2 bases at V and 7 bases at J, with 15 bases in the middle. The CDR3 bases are TGTGCCAGCAGTGAACCAGGGGGGGTGAGGAATGAGCAGTTCTTC. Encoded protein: CASSEPGGVRNEQFF. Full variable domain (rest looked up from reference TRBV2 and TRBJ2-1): EPEVTQTPSHQVTQMGQEVILRCVPISNHLYFYWYRQILGQKVEFLVSFYNNEISEKSEIFDDQFSVERPDGSNFTLKIRSTKLEDSAMYFCASSEPGGVRNEQFFGPGTRLTVL.

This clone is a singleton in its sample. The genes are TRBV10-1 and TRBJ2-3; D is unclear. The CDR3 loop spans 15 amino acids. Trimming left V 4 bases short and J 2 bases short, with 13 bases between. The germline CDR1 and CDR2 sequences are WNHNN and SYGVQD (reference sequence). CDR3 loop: CASSGYLGDTDTQYF. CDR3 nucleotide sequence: TGCGCCAGCAGTGGATATCTCGGAGACACAGATACGCAGTATTTT.

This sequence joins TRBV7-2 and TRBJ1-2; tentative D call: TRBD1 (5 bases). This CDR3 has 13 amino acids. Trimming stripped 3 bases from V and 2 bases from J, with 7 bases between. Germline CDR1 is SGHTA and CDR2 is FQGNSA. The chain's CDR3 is CASSFDRNYGYTF. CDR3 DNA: TGTGCCAGCAGCTTTGACAGAAACTATGGCTACACCTTC. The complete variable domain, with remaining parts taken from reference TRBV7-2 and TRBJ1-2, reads GAGVSQSPSNKVTEKGKDVELRCDPISGHTALYWYRQSLGQGLEFLIYFQGNSAPDKSGLPSDRFSAERTGGSVSTLTIQRTQQEDSAVYLCASSFDRNYGYTFGSGTRLTVV.

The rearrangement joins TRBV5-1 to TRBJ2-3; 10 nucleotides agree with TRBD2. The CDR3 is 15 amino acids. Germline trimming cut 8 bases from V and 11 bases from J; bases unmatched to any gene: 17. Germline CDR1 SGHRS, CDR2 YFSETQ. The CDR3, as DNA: TGCGCCAGTAGAATGGGGAGCGGGGGGGCCGACCGGCAGTATTTT. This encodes CASRMGSGGADRQYF. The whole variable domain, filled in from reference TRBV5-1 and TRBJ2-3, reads KAGVTQTPRYLIKTRGQQVTLSCSPISGHRSVSWYQQTPGQGLQFLFEYFSETQRNKGNFPGRFSGRQFSNSRSEMNVSTLELGDSALYLCASRMGSGGADRQYFGPGTRLTVL.

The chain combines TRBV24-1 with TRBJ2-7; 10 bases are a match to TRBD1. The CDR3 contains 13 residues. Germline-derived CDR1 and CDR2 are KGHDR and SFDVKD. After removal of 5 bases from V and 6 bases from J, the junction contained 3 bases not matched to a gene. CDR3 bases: TGTGCCACCAGTGTTGGGACAGGGGCCGAGCAGTACTTC. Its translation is CATSVGTGAEQYF.

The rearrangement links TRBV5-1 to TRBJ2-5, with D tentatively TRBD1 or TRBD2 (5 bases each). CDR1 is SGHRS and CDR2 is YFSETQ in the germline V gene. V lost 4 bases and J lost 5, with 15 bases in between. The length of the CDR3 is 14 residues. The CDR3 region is CASSPTGAPETQYF. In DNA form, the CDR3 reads TGCGCCAGCAGCCCAACCGGGGCCCCGGAGACCCAGTACTTC.